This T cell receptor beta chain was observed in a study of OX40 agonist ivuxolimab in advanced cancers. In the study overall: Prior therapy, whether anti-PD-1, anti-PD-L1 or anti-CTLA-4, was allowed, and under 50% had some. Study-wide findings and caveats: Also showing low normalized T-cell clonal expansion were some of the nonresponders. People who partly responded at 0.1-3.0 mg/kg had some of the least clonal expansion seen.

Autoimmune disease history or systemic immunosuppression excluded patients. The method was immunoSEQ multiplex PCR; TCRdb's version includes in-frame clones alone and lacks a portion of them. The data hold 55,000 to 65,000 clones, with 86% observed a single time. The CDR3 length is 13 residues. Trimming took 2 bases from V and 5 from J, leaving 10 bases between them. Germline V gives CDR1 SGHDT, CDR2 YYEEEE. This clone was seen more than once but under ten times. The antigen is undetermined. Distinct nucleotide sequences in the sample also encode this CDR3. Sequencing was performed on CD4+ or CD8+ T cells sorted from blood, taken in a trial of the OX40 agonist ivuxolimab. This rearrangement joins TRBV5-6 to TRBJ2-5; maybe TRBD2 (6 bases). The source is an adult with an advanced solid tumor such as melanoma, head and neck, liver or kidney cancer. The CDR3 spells CASSFVAGETQYF. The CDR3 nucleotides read TGTGCCAGCAGCTTTGTCGCGGGGGAGACCCAGTACTTC.